This T cell receptor beta chain originates from a study of shared clonotypes between healthy human individuals. Trimming pared 2 bases from V and 1 base from J, leaving 15 bases between. This CDR3 contains 16 residues. CDR1 is SQVTM and CDR2 is ANQGSEA in the germline V gene. The assay was immunoSEQ multiplex PCR, and TCRdb's table has in-frame clones only and misses some. In the table there are about 1.5 million clones, around 98% of which are singletons. The chain is built from TRBV29-1 and TRBJ2-1, with a possible D match to TRBD2 (5 bases). Sequenced: naive CD4+ T cells sorted from blood. Subset noted: CD45RA+ positively selected. This clonotype was sampled from a man aged 25-45 years in good health. The CDR3: CSVEYGLSDSYNEQFF. The CDR3 DNA follows: TGCAGCGTTGAATACGGACTTTCCGATTCCTACAATGAGCAGTTCTTC.